Here is one T cell receptor (beta chain) with its context. Its antigen is unknown. The sample is drawn from a study of T-cell memory formation after mild COVID-19. Overall study results and limits: The study detected some responding clones in pre-infection memory, suggesting cross-reactive memory joined. Among CD4+ contracting clones, most were CM and EM, and CD8+ ones EMRA.

Constant-segment primers served in 5'RACE that generated TCR alpha and TCR beta cDNA libraries bearing sample barcodes and UMIs. TCRdb reprocessed the 5' RACE reads via MiXCR and lists one record per CDR3 protein. Among 500,000 to 550,000 distinct CDR3 sequences, around 21% were seen once, and the ten largest hold around 13%. Sequencing used PBMCs or a T cell subset sorted from them (not recorded which). This clonotype was obtained from an adult woman who had mild COVID-19 (a few samples of this study predate the infection). Cell type and time point are not known.

The CDR3 DNA follows: TGTGCCAGCAGCCCACAGGGGGGTAACTACGAGCAGTACTTC. As protein: CASSPQGGNYEQYF. The rearrangement links TRBV7-3 to TRBJ2-7; 8 bases fit TRBD1. Germline V CDR1 and CDR2: SGHTA, FQGTGA. V gave up 5 bases and J gave up 3 bases; unmatched junction bases: 6. The CDR3 loop spans 14 amino acids.